What follows are 26 T cell receptor beta chains derived from one specimen sequenced in a study of tumor-infiltrating lymphocytes in primary liver carcinoma. Both RNA and DNA were isolated together from approximately 22-30 mg of bulk tissue that had not been sorted. From 500 ng of total RNA, TCR beta-specific cDNA was reverse-transcribed using a constant-region primer. Three-round nested multiplex PCR performed with slightly modified ARM-PCR produced the TCR beta libraries. Investigators reported that the first two PCR rounds, at 10 cycles each, used TRBV1-TRBV30 forward primers with a C-beta reverse primer. Via MiXCR, TCRdb re-called the multiplex PCR reads, giving one row per CDR3 protein. Here the sample spans 95,000 to 150,000 distinct CDR3 sequences, 60% to 80% being singletons. Sequenced input: liver tumor tissue from sampling region 3. Documented subset: tumor region T3, left-lateral pole. All receptors come from a woman between 55 and 75 years old with primary liver carcinoma and hepatitis B virus infection.

A few counts support this clonotype. The V and J genes are TRBV5-1 and TRBJ2-3; D may match TRBD1 or TRBD2 (5 bases each). V was shortened by 3 bases and J by 0 bases, with 11 bases between the two germline ends. Germline CDR1 is SGHRS and CDR2 is YFSETQ. The length of the CDR3 is 15 residues. The DNA for the CDR3 is TGCGCCAGCAGCTACAACGGGGCGAGCACAGATACGCAGTATTTT. Translating gives CASSYNGASTDTQYF.

This clonotype has at least ten counts. The chain carries TRBV12-3 or TRBV12-4 and TRBJ2-2; no clear D gene. The ends were cut back, 6 bases at V and 1 base at J, with 9 bases in the middle. The CDR3 contains 14 residues. CDR3 nucleotides: TGTGCCAGCAGCGGCTTTCGGAACACCGGGGAGCTGTTTTTT. As protein: CASSGFRNTGELFF.

A word on this clonotype: This sequence may be a read error, since a much larger clone differs from it by one base. The V and J genes are TRBV6-1 and TRBJ2-1, with 8 bases lining up with TRBD2. This CDR3 has 17 amino acids. Germline V CDR1 and CDR2: MNHNS, SASEGT. The CDR3 DNA reads as TGTGCCAGCAGTGGAATAGGGGTAGCGGGATCCTACAAAGAGCAGTTCTTC. Translated, it gives CASSGIGVAGSYKEQFF.

This clonotype showed up just once. The conserved phenylalanine or tryptophan is not found at the CDR3 terminus, so this likely reflects a read error. The J gene is TRBJ2-7, the V gene TRBV5-1, with TRBD2 as a possible D gene (6 bases). Germline assignment: CDR1 SGHRS and CDR2 YFSETQ. This CDR3 has 14 residues. Trimming cost V 2 bases and J 3 bases, with 12 bases left between them. CDR3 sequence reads: CASSLKEGIYEQYL. In DNA, the CDR3 is TGCGCCAGCAGCTTAAAGGAGGGGATCTACGAGCAGTACCTC.

Details on this clonotype: A read error may account for a junction end that differs from germline. The CDR3 spells CASSLTGGNTEAFF. CDR3 bases: TGTGCCAGCAGTTTAACGGGGGGCAACACTGAAGCTTTCTTT. V and J are TRBV7-3 and TRBJ1-1; D perhaps matches TRBD1 (6 bases). The CDR3 is made up of 14 amino acids. Germline V gives CDR1 SGHTA, CDR2 FQGTGA.

In the case of this clonotype: Sequence at one end of the junction differs from germline and may be a read error. This rearrangement joins TRBV5-1 to TRBJ2-2; 10 nucleotides match TRBD2. Germline CDR1 SGHRS, CDR2 YFSETQ. The CDR3 spans 17 residues. CDR3 coding DNA: TGCTCCAGCAGCTTGGGGACGGGACTAGCGATCCGGGGGGAGCTGTTTTTT. This codes for CSSSLGTGLAIRGELFF. Based on the CDR3 plus reference TRBV5-1 and TRBJ2-2, the full variable domain is KAGVTQTPRYLIKTRGQQVTLSCSPISGHRSVSWYQQTPGQGLQFLFEYFSETQRNKGNFPGRFSGRQFSNSRSEMNVSTLELGDSALYLCSSSLGTGLAIRGELFFGEGSRLTVL.

To note about this clonotype: This may be a read error: a much more frequent sequence differs by one nucleotide. The CDR3 coding sequence is TGTGCCAGCAGTTCGATAGCAGTAGGCACAGATACGCGGTATTTT. The encoded protein is CASSSIAVGTDTRYF. V and J are TRBV6-2 or TRBV6-3 and TRBJ2-3; D is undetermined. CDR1 is MNHEY, CDR2 SVGEGT, per germline. CDR3 size: 15 residues.

The chain links TRBV5-1 to TRBJ2-1; 11 bases are a match to TRBD2. This CDR3 contains 15 residues. The V gene's germline CDR1 is SGHRS and CDR2 YFSETQ. V lost 7 bases to trimming and J lost 6 bases; unmatched junction nucleotides: 9. The CDR3 spells CASRSLAGGPNEQFF. CDR3 nucleotide sequence: TGCGCCAGCCGCTCGTTAGCGGGAGGGCCCAATGAGCAGTTCTTC.

This clonotype was counted at least ten times. CDR3 in amino acids: CASIRATGYNTEAFF. DNA of the CDR3: TGTGCCAGCATCCGCGCGACAGGGTATAACACTGAAGCTTTCTTT. V usage is TRBV6-1 and J usage is TRBJ1-1; 7 bases fit TRBD1. This CDR3 has 15 residues. V shed 7 bases, J shed 2 bases, and the junction held 10 bases outside the gene matches. The germline gives CDR1 MNHNS, CDR2 SASEGT.

The chain carries TRBV10-2 and TRBJ2-1; perhaps TRBD2 as D (6 bases). Germline CDR1 WSHSY, CDR2 SAAADI. V was cut by 4 bases and J by 12 bases, with 19 bases left in between. CDR3 length: 14 residues. The DNA for the CDR3 is TGCGCCAGCAGTGTGTCTAGGTTCGGGAGCGGGCAGTTCTTC. Encoded protein: CASSVSRFGSGQFF.

The rearrangement links TRBV11-2 to TRBJ2-3; D is possibly TRBD1 or TRBD2 (6 bases each). The CDR3 has 16 residues. Germline V CDR1 and CDR2: SGHAT, FQNNGV. The ends were cut back, 7 bases at V and 11 bases at J, with 28 bases in the middle. CDR3 DNA sequence: TGTGCCAGCAACCGGGGGATGGAGGGGGATAGGGACATGCAGTATTTT. The encoded protein is CASNRGMEGDRDMQYF.

Many counts were recorded for this clonotype. The chain employs TRBV29-1 and TRBJ2-2, with D possibly called TRBD1 or TRBD2 (7 bases each). The CDR3 is made up of 13 amino acids. The V gene's germline CDR1 is SQVTM and CDR2 ANQGSEA. V was trimmed by 7 bases and J by 7 bases, leaving 16 bases between them. In nucleotides, the CDR3 is TGCAGCGCTATGACAGGGAGGGTCGGGGAGCTGTTTTTT. This translates into CSAMTGRVGELFF.

Turning to this clonotype: This may stem from a read error, because a much larger clone lies one nucleotide away. The chain employs TRBV12-3 or TRBV12-4 and TRBJ1-3; a weak D match, TRBD1 (5 bases). The CDR3 contains 16 residues. The CDR3 sequence: CVSSLKGSWAGNTIYF. The CDR3 coding sequence is TGTGTCAGCAGTTTAAAGGGGTCTTGGGCTGGAAACACCATATATTTT.

This clonotype was seen more than once but under ten times. The CDR3, as DNA: TGTGCCAGCAGCTTAATCGGGACAGGGGGAGAGACCCAGTACTTC. Translation gives CASSLIGTGGETQYF. The chain has TRBV5-8 and TRBJ2-5; 11 bases fit TRBD1. This CDR3 contains 15 residues. In germline, CDR1 is SGHTS, CDR2 YDEGEE. Trimming took 2 bases from V and 4 from J; bases not matched to a gene: 4.

Comment on this clonotype: The junction departs from the called germline gene at one end, perhaps through a read error. The chain uses TRBV12-5 and TRBJ2-6; D is unclear. CDR3 length: 14 residues. In germline, CDR1 is LGHNT, CDR2 FRNRAP. The CDR3 spells CASVSDSEANDLTF. CDR3 bases: TGTGCTAGTGTCTCAGACTCTGAGGCCAACGACCTGACTTTC.

To note about this clonotype: A junction end diverges from the germline sequence, so it may reflect a read error. V is TRBV28 and J is TRBJ2-5; D uncertain. Germline CDR1 MDHEN, CDR2 SYDVKM. CDR3 length: 11 amino acids. CDR3 sequence (DNA): TGTGCCAGAAGCTATCAAGAGACCCTGTACTTC. It yields the protein CARSYQETLYF.

As regards this clonotype: An end of the junction does not agree with germline; a read error may underlie this. The chain uses TRBV29-1 and TRBJ2-7; a weak D match, TRBD1 (7 bases). CDR3 length equals 14 residues. Per germline, CDR1 SQVTM and CDR2 ANQGSEA. The CDR3 nucleotides are TGCGGCGTTGCGGGGACAGCGGCAACGTACGAGCACTACTTC. This translates into CGVAGTAATYEHYF.

A few counts support this clonotype. The germline gene is not matched at one end of the junction; a read error may be the cause. The V call is TRBV29-1, the J call TRBJ2-6, with D possibly matching TRBD2 (7 bases). Germline CDR1 and CDR2: SQVTM and ANQGSEA. The CDR3 consists of 17 residues. In DNA, the CDR3 is TGCAGCGTTTGGGGTAGGGGGGGGCTCTCTGGGGCCAACATCCTGACTTTC. This codes for CSVWGRGGLSGANILTF.

Turning to this clonotype: A much more abundant neighbour one base away suggests this may be a read error. J is TRBJ2-5 and V is TRBV7-3, with D possibly being TRBD1 or TRBD2 (5 bases each). Trimming shortened V by 2 bases and J by 0 bases, and 10 bases separated the two germline ends. The V gene's germline CDR1 is SGHTA and CDR2 FQGTGA. The CDR3 spans 15 residues. The CDR3 region is CASSLGGSDQETQYF. CDR3 in DNA: TGTGCCAGCAGCTTAGGGGGTAGCGACCAAGAGACCCAGTACTTC. Drawing the rest from reference TRBV7-3 and TRBJ2-5, the complete variable domain is GAGVSQTPSNKVTEKGKYVELRCDPISGHTALYWYRQSLGQGPEFLIYFQGTGAADDSGLPNDRFFAVRPEGSVSTLKIQRTERGDSAVYLCASSLGGSDQETQYFGPGTRLLVL.

As to this clonotype: The junction does not match germline at one end; this may be a read error. V and J are TRBV5-1 and TRBJ1-1, with D unclear. Germline V gives CDR1 SGHRS, CDR2 YFSETQ. This CDR3 region has 15 residues. The CDR3 reads CASSPLAWANTEAFF. As DNA, the CDR3 is TGCGCCAGCAGCCCCCTGGCGTGGGCTAACACTGAAGCTTTCTTC.

With regard to this clonotype: One junction end does not reproduce the germline sequence, and a read error may be involved. The chain couples TRBV12-3 or TRBV12-4 to TRBJ1-1, with a possible D match to TRBD1 (6 bases). This CDR3 comprises 12 residues. For the CDR3, the DNA is TGCGCCAGCAGTTTAGGGACAACCCAAGCTTTCTTT. Translated: CASSLGTTQAFF.

In this sample, this clonotype turned up many times. V is TRBV6-1 and J is TRBJ1-2; D remains ambiguous. Trimming took off 2 bases at V and 5 bases at J, with 6 bases between the two ends. This CDR3 contains 12 residues. The germline V gene has CDR1 MNHNS and CDR2 SASEGT. CDR3 amino acids: CASSENSYGYTF. The CDR3 DNA sequence: TGTGCCAGCAGTGAAAACAGTTATGGCTACACCTTC.

To note about this clonotype: Germline is not matched at one junction end, which may reflect a read error. This rearrangement joins TRBV24-1 to TRBJ2-2, with 9 nucleotides matching TRBD1. Germline CDR1 reads KGHDR; CDR2 reads SFDVKD. The CDR3 runs to 15 residues. The CDR3: CVTSPRDRVAGELFF. The CDR3 nucleotides are TGTGTCACCAGCCCCCGGGACAGGGTTGCCGGGGAGCTGTTTTTT.

The sample holds many counts of this clonotype. This chain uses TRBV24-1 with TRBJ1-6; D remains ambiguous. Germline loops: CDR1 KGHDR, CDR2 SFDVKD. Trimming pared 4 bases from V and 6 bases from J, leaving 12 bases between. This CDR3 has 15 residues. CDR3 amino acids: CATSDLRGPNSPLHF. The CDR3 region has the DNA TGTGCCACCAGTGACCTTCGAGGGCCTAATTCACCCCTCCACTTT.

This clonotype was counted a single time. This may come from a read error, since a much larger clone is one base off. The conserved phenylalanine or tryptophan normally closing the CDR3 is absent here, so this likely arose from a read error. The chain uses TRBV30 and TRBJ2-7; 7 bases match TRBD1. Germline CDR1 is GTSNPN and CDR2 is SVGIG (reference sequence). This CDR3 comprises 12 residues. V dropped 3 bases and J dropped 4; count of bases not matched to a gene: 3. The DNA of the CDR3 is TGTGCCTGGAGGAGGGGGCTTTACGAGCAGTACATC. The encoded protein is CAWRRGLYEQYI.

As concerns this clonotype: Since a much larger clone is just one base distant, this may be a read error. This chain joins TRBV10-1 and TRBJ2-1, with D possibly matching TRBD2 (6 bases). The CDR3 spans 12 residues. CDR1 and CDR2 from the germline V gene are WNHNN and SYGVQD (reference sequence). CDR3 in DNA: TGCGCCAGCAATGAGTCTGGGAGGGAGCAGTTCTTC. Its translation: CASNESGREQFF.